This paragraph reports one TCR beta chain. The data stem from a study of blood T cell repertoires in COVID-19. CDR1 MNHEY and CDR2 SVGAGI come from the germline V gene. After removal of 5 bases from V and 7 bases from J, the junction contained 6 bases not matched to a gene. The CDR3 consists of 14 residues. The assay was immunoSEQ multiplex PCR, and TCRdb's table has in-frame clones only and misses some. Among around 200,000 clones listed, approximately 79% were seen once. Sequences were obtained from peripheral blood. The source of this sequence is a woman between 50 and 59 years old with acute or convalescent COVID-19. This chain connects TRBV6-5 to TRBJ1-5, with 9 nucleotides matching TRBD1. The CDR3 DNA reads TGTGCCAGCAGTACAGGGGGCGTAGGACAGCCCCAGCATTTT. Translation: CASSTGGVGQPQHF.